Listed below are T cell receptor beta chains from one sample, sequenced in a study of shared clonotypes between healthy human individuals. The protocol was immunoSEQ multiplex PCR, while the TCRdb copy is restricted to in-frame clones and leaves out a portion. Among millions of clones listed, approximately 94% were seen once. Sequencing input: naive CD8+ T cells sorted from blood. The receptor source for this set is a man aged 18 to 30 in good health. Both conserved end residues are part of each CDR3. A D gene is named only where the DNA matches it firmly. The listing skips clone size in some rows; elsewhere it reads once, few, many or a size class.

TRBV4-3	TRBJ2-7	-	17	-	TGCGCCAGCAGCCAAGATTTGGAGGGCCTGAGCTCCTACGAGCAGTACTTC	CASSQDLEGLSSYEQYF
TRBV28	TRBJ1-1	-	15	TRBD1	TGTGCCAGCAGTCCACGGACAGGGTTGGATACTGAAGCTTTCTTT	CASSPRTGLDTEAFF
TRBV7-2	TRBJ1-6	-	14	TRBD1	TGTGCCAGCAGCCCGGGACAGGGGGTTTGGTCCCTCCACTTT	CASSPGQGVWSLHF
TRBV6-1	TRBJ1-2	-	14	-	TGTGCCAGCAGTGAATGGGGGGGGTACTATGGCTACACCTTC	CASSEWGGYYGYTF
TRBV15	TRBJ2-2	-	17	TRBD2	TGTGCCACCAGCAGAGACAGGACTAGTCTCTTGTCCCGGGAGCTGTTTTTT	CATSRDRTSLLSRELFF
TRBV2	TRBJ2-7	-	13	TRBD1	TGTGCCAGCACCCCGGGACAGACCTACGAGCAGTACTTC	CASTPGQTYEQYF
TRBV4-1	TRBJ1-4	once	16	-	TGCGCCAGCAGCCAAGACCAGATTAGTGCTAATGAAAAACTGTTTTTT	CASSQDQISANEKLFF
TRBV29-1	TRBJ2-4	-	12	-	TGCAGCGTTGAAGGGAACGAGAACATTCAGTACTTC	CSVEGNENIQYF
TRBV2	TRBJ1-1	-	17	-	TGTGCCAGCAGTGAATTCGGATCCGAAGTCATGAACACTGAAGCTTTCTTT	CASSEFGSEVMNTEAFF
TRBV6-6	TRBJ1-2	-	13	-	TGTGCCATCCACGCAGGGAGCTTCTATGGCTACACCTTC	CAIHAGSFYGYTF
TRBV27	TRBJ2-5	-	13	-	TGTGCCAGCAGTTTTGAGGGGCCACGGGCCCAGTACTTC	CASSFEGPRAQYF
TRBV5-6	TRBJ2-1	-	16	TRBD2	TGTGCCAGCAGCTTTATAGCGGGTGTCTCCTACAATGAGCAGTTCTTC	CASSFIAGVSYNEQFF
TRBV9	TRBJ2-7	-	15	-	TGTGCCAGCAGCGTAGGCCCAGGGGGGGGCTACGAGCAGTACTTC	CASSVGPGGGYEQYF
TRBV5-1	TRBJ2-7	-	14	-	TGCGCCAGCAGCCAATATGCAGAGTCGTACGAGCAGTACTTC	CASSQYAESYEQYF
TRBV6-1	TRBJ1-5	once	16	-	TGTGCCAGCAGTGAAACCTCCGGGCCAGGAAAGCAGCCCCAGCATTTT	CASSETSGPGKQPQHF
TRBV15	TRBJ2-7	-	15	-	TGTGCCACCAGCAGAGATCTGGGGACGCTCTACGAGCAGTACTTC	CATSRDLGTLYEQYF
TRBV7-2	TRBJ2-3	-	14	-	TGTGCCAGCAGCTTAATTGGAGGGTCAGATACGCAGTATTTT	CASSLIGGSDTQYF
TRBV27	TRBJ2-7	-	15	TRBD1	TGTGCCAGCAGTCGGACAGGGGGCATGGGGGACGAGCAGTACTTC	CASSRTGGMGDEQYF
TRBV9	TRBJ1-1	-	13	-	TGTGCCAGCAGCGTAGGGCCGATCACTGAAGCTTTCTTT	CASSVGPITEAFF
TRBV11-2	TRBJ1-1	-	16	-	TGTGCCAGCAGCTCACAGGGTTTGACGGTGAACACTGAAGCTTTCTTT	CASSSQGLTVNTEAFF
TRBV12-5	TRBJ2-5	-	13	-	TGTGCTAGTGGTTACGAGGGGCAAGAGACCCAGTACTTC	CASGYEGQETQYF
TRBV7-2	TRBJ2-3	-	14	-	TGTGCCAGCAGCCCCCTGGGATTCACAGATACGCAGTATTTT	CASSPLGFTDTQYF
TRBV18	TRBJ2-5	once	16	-	TGTGCCAGCTCACCACCGGGCAGTGCCTTCCAAGAGACCCAGTACTTC	CASSPPGSAFQETQYF
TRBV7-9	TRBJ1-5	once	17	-	TGTGCCAGCAGCTTAGCGATGAGTGATTATAGCAATCAGCCCCAGCATTTT	CASSLAMSDYSNQPQHF
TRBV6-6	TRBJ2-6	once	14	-	TGTGCCAGCAGTACAGATCTTAGATTTAACGTCCTGACTTTC	CASSTDLRFNVLTF
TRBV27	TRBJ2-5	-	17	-	TGTGCCAGCAGCCTGGTGACACCAAGTTATTATTTAGAGACCCAGTACTTC	CASSLVTPSYYLETQYF
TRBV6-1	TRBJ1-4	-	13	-	TGTGCCAGCAGGGGGACTCACAATGAAAAACTGTTTTTT	CASRGTHNEKLFF
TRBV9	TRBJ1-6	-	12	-	TGTGCCTCTTCACGAACGAATTCACCCCTCCACTTT	CASSRTNSPLHF
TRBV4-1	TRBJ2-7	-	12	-	TGCGCCAGCAGCCAAGTTGGATGGGAGCAGTACTTC	CASSQVGWEQYF
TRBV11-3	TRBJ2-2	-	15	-	TGTGCCAGCAGCCCGACAGTGACGAACACCGGGGAGCTGTTTTTT	CASSPTVTNTGELFF
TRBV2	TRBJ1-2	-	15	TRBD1	TGTGCCAGCACCGGGACAGCCAATAACCACTATGGCTACACCTTC	CASTGTANNHYGYTF
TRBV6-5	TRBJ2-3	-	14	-	TGTGCCAGCAGTCCCCAGGGGATCGGAGATACGCAGTATTTT	CASSPQGIGDTQYF
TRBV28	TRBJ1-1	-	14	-	TGTGCCAGCAGTGACACGGCGGGGGACACTGAAGCTTTCTTT	CASSDTAGDTEAFF
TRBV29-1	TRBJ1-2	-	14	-	TGCAGCGTTGAAGATGCGGCTTCTAACTATGGCTACACCTTC	CSVEDAASNYGYTF
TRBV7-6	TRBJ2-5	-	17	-	TGTGCCAGCAGCCCGGACAATCACGGGCAGGGGGGAGAGACCCAGTACTTC	CASSPDNHGQGGETQYF
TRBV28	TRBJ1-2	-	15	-	TGTGCCAGCAGTGGATTACTGGGGGATACGCATGGCTACACCTTC	CASSGLLGDTHGYTF
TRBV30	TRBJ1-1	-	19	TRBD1	TGTGCCTGGAGTGTTATGAGGGTGGAGACAGGGCCTTTGAGCACTGAAGCTTTCTTT	CAWSVMRVETGPLSTEAFF
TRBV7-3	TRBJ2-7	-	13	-	TGTGCCAGCAGCCTATGGTCGGGTTACGAGCAGTACTTC	CASSLWSGYEQYF